One and the same sample provided the 20 T cell receptor beta chains below, sequenced in a study of T cell clonality in common variable immunodeficiency. The method was immunoSEQ multiplex PCR; TCRdb's version includes in-frame clones alone and lacks a portion of them. The counts give approximately 37,000 clones, none of them seen only once; under 4.5% is held by the top ten. The specimen sequenced was peripheral blood mononuclear cells. These receptors came from a person aged 18-70 years in good health.

This clone was recorded many times. The DNA ends 3 residues before the CDR3 does, and the rest of the CDR3 is filled in from the germline J gene. This chain joins TRBV19 and TRBJ2-7, with TRBD1 matching 10 bases. With 3 bases clipped from V and 5 bases from J, the junction kept 1 base outside the gene matches. CDR1 and CDR2 (germline): LNHDA, SQIVND (reference sequence). CDR3 size: 13 residues. The covered CDR3 bases are TGTGCCAGTAGTATCGGGACAGGGGACGAG. It specifies CASSIGTGDE. The complete CDR3 sequence is CASSIGTGDEQYF.

This clone appeared many times. The sequence runs out 3 residues before the end of the CDR3; the remainder is reconstructed from the germline J gene. The chain is built from TRBV7-8 and TRBJ1-1; D is undetermined. V dropped 3 bases and J dropped 1 base, with 12 bases sitting between them. Germline-derived CDR1 and CDR2 are SGHVS and FQNEAQ. This CDR3 spans 15 amino acids. The CDR3: CASSLLVWANTEAFF. CDR3 bases read: TGTGCCAGCAGCTTGTTGGTGTGGGCGAACACTGAA.

In its sample, this clone was seen many times. Read coverage stops 3 residues before the CDR3 terminus; the germline J gene supplies the remainder. The chain has TRBV6-4 and TRBJ1-1; D not certain. CDR3 size: 13 residues. Germline CDR1 reads MRHNA; CDR2 reads SNTAGT. The V gene lost 6 bases and the J gene lost 0 bases, with 8 bases spanning the gap. CDR3 residues: CASRLNMNTEAFF. The sequenced CDR3 bases are TGTGCCAGCAGGCTGAACATGAACACTGAA.

This clone was recorded many times. From the germline J gene comes the end of the CDR3, since the read stops 3 residues before it. The chain recombines TRBV2 with TRBJ2-7; weak D call: TRBD2 (6 bases). This CDR3 has 14 amino acids. Germline-derived CDR1 and CDR2 are SNHLY and FYNNEI. The V end lost 3 bases, the J end lost 1 base, and 10 bases lay between the germline ends. The CDR3 bases that were read are TGTGCCAGCAGTGAGGAGGGCCTATCCTACGAG. Translation: CASSEEGLSYE. In full, the CDR3 is CASSEEGLSYEQYF.

On this clone: The read finishes 3 residues shy of the CDR3 end, and the germline J gene is used to complete it. The rearrangement uses TRBV7-6 and TRBJ1-1; D not resolved. V was trimmed by 4 bases and J by 5 bases, leaving 17 bases between them. The CDR3 length is 15 residues. Germline values: CDR1 SGHVS, CDR2 FNYEAQ. CDR3: CASSSTETPLTEAFF. The part of the CDR3 DNA that was read is TGTGCCAGCAGCTCTACAGAGACACCTCTAACTGAA. Filled out from reference TRBV7-6 and TRBJ1-1, the complete variable domain reads GAGVSQSPRYKVTKRGQDVALRCDPISGHVSLYWYRQALGQGPEFLTYFNYEAQQDKSGLPNDRFSAERPEGSISTLTIQRTEQRDSAMYRCASSSTETPLTEAFFGQGTRLTVV.

With respect to this clone: The observed sequence ends 3 residues before the CDR3 terminus, with the missing tail filled in from the germline J gene. The chain joins TRBV19 to TRBJ2-1; D may be TRBD2 (6 bases). The CDR3 is made up of 16 amino acids. Trimming pared 5 bases from V and 0 bases from J, leaving 14 bases between. In germline, CDR1 is LNHDA, CDR2 SQIVND (reference sequence). The chain's CDR3 is CASSLLAGSSYNEQFF. CDR3 DNA, as far as it was read: TGTGCCAGTAGTTTGCTGGCGGGGAGCTCCTACAATGAG.

This clone was counted many times. The CDR3 loop reads CSAPPRTSGETQYF. The sequenced part of the CDR3 DNA is TGCAGTGCGCCGCCGCGTACTAGCGGCGAGACC. The chain employs TRBV20-1 and TRBJ2-5, with 8 positions matching TRBD2. The read terminates 3 residues before the CDR3 end, so the remaining end is supplied by the germline J gene. V trimming: 6 bases; J trimming: 5 bases; junction bases outside the gene matches: 11. The CDR3 loop spans 14 amino acids. Germline-derived CDR1 and CDR2 are DFQATT and SNEGSKA (reference sequence).

This clone was recorded many times. The CDR3 end falls 3 residues outside the read, so it is completed with the germline J gene. The genes are TRBV6-1 and TRBJ1-2, with D tentatively TRBD1 (5 bases). Germline assignment: CDR1 MNHNS and CDR2 SASEGT. V gave up 2 bases and J gave up 4 bases, with 8 bases separating them. This CDR3 comprises 13 residues. The CDR3 spells CASSEQGFYGYTF. CDR3 DNA, as far as it was read: TGTGCCAGCAGTGAACAGGGATTCTATGGC.

Notes on this clone: The DNA ends 3 residues before the CDR3 does, and the rest of the CDR3 is filled in from the germline J gene. This rearrangement joins TRBV5-1 to TRBJ2-3; 7 nucleotides align to TRBD1. The length of the CDR3 is 17 residues. Germline CDR1 is SGHRS and CDR2 is YFSETQ. This chain's CDR3 is CASSLAPVTGSQETQYF. The DNA read from the CDR3 is TGCGCCAGCAGCTTGGCCCCCGTGACAGGGTCACAAGAGACG.

This clone occurred many times. The read comes to an end 3 residues before the CDR3 does, leaving the germline J gene to fill in the end. This rearrangement joins TRBV7-9 to TRBJ1-1; no definite D call. The CDR3 totals 14 residues. CDR1 is SEHNR, CDR2 FQNEAQ, per germline (reference sequence). Trimming took 1 base from V and 1 from J, leaving 7 bases between them. The CDR3: CASSLEGWNTEAFF. The CDR3 bases that were read are TGTGCCAGCAGCTTAGAGGGTTGGAACACTGAA.

This clone was detected many times. The CDR3 sequence: CSAPRTGTFQETQYF. Partial CDR3 DNA: TGCAGTGCTCCTCGAACCGGGACTTTCCAAGAGACC. The genes are TRBV20-1 and TRBJ2-5, with D perhaps matching TRBD2 (6 bases). The CDR3 goes on 3 residues after the read ends, and that part is filled in from the germline J gene. Trimming stripped 5 bases from V and 1 base from J, with 17 bases between. CDR3 length: 15 amino acids. Germline CDR1 DFQATT, CDR2 SNEGSKA (reference sequence).

Ten or more counts support this clone. The read stops 3 residues short of the end of the CDR3; the missing end is completed from the germline J gene. The rearrangement links TRBV7-9 to TRBJ2-1, with 7 bases fitting TRBD1. Germline V gives CDR1 SEHNR, CDR2 FQNEAQ (reference sequence). V shed 6 bases and J 3 bases; nucleotides not matched to a gene: 5. The CDR3 sequence is 14 residues long. The sequenced CDR3 bases are TGTGCCAGCAGGCAGGGGGTTAACTACAATGAG. As protein: CASRQGVNYNE. The entire CDR3 is CASRQGVNYNEQFF.

This clone was detected many times. The CDR3 extends 3 residues past the end of the read, so its final part is completed from the germline J gene. The genes are TRBV20-1 and TRBJ2-2, with D perhaps TRBD1 (6 bases). Germline V gene data show CDR1 as DFQATT and CDR2 as SNEGSKA (reference sequence). Trimming pared 8 bases from V and 0 bases from J, leaving 10 bases between. CDR3 size: 13 residues. CDR3 region: CSLRGANTGELFF. The sequenced part of the CDR3 DNA is TGCAGTCTCAGGGGCGCGAACACCGGGGAG.

A note on this clone: Read data end 3 residues before the CDR3 end; the end is taken from the germline J gene. The chain joins TRBV2 to TRBJ2-3, with D tentatively TRBD1 (5 bases). Germline CDR1 SNHLY, CDR2 FYNNEI. The CDR3 consists of 15 residues. The sequenced part of the CDR3 DNA is TGTGCCAGCAAAAGGGGTGGGGCCCAACAGGAGACG. Amino acids: CASKRGGAQQET. The CDR3 reads in full as CASKRGGAQQETQYF.

With respect to this clone: The CDR3 extends 3 residues past the end of the read, so its final part is completed from the germline J gene. The chain carries TRBV5-1 and TRBJ2-7, with 8 bases matching TRBD2. The V gene's germline CDR1 is SGHRS and CDR2 YFSETQ. J was trimmed by 1 base and V by 6 bases; bases with no gene match: 6. The length of the CDR3 is 14 residues. The sequenced CDR3 bases are TGCGCCAGCAACCCTAGCGGGCTTTCCTACGAG. Protein product: CASNPSGLSYE. The full CDR3 protein reads CASNPSGLSYEQYF.

This clone has more than one count but fewer than ten. CDR3 DNA (partial): TGCGCCAGCAAATCCTTGCGTATAAACAGACCCTACGAG. Translation: CASKSLRINRPYE. The whole CDR3 region reads CASKSLRINRPYEQYF. This chain uses TRBV5-1 with TRBJ2-7; D gene ambiguous. The CDR3 end is not reached by the read, which stops 3 residues before it; the germline J gene fills it in. Germline assignment: CDR1 SGHRS and CDR2 YFSETQ. Deletions cut 6 bases from V and 2 bases from J, with 21 bases between. This CDR3 has 16 residues. The whole variable domain, filled in from reference TRBV5-1 and TRBJ2-7, reads KAGVTQTPRYLIKTRGQQVTLSCSPISGHRSVSWYQQTPGQGLQFLFEYFSETQRNKGNFPGRFSGRQFSNSRSEMNVSTLELGDSALYLCASKSLRINRPYEQYFGPGTRLTVT.

This clone was detected only a few times. CDR3 DNA (partial): TGCGCCAGCAGCTTCCTCCAGGGTACAGATACC. This encodes CASSFLQGTDT. The entire CDR3 protein reads CASSFLQGTDTYTF. The rearrangement joins TRBV5-1 to TRBJ1-2; D may be TRBD1 (5 bases). The CDR3 extends 3 residues past the end of the read, so its final part is completed from the germline J gene. Germline V gene sequence: CDR1 SGHRS, CDR2 YFSETQ. The CDR3 covers 14 residues.

This clone was found many times. The CDR3 goes on 3 residues after the read ends, and that part is filled in from the germline J gene. V and J are TRBV20-1 and TRBJ2-5; D is uncertain. The CDR3 extends over 14 amino acids. V was clipped by 0 bases and J by 2 bases, with 10 bases between them. Per germline, CDR1 DFQATT and CDR2 SNEGSKA (reference sequence). CDR3 bases read: TGCAGTGCTAGAGATGGAAGCGAGCAAGAGACC. It specifies CSARDGSEQET. The CDR3 as a whole reads CSARDGSEQETQYF.

This clone appeared many times. Read coverage stops 3 residues before the CDR3 terminus; the germline J gene supplies the remainder. The rearrangement joins TRBV18 to TRBJ2-7, with 9 bases fitting TRBD1. Per the germline V gene, CDR1 is KGHSH and CDR2 is LQKENI. The V gene end was trimmed by 2 bases and the J gene end by 4 bases; junction bases not matched to a gene: 9. CDR3 size: 16 residues. The CDR3 sequence: CASSPNVNRGLYEQYF. Partial CDR3 DNA: TGTGCCAGCTCACCAAATGTAAACAGGGGGCTTTACGAG.

In this sample, this clone turned up many times. The sequenced fragment ends 3 residues before the CDR3 boundary, so the rest is inferred from the germline J gene. V gene TRBV20-1 combines with J gene TRBJ2-5; 8 bases are shared with TRBD2. J was trimmed by 1 base and V by 6 bases; bases with no gene match: 7. Germline V gene sequence: CDR1 DFQATT, CDR2 SNEGSKA (reference sequence). This CDR3 comprises 14 residues. The CDR3 DNA, read in part, is TGCAGTGCCTCGGGGGGGGACTCCCAAGAGACC. This codes for CSASGGDSQET. In full, the CDR3 reads CSASGGDSQETQYF.